This T cell receptor (beta chain) was obtained from a study of TIL therapy for anti-PD-1-resistant metastatic lung cancer. Overall study: Most patients had lung adenocarcinoma; a handful of tumors were EGFR-mutant, two ALK-rearranged; half smoked currently or formerly.

Time point reported: pre-treatment sample, taken before nivolumab and TIL therapy. The tumor samples were excised metastases, mostly pleural nodules or supraclavicular lymph nodes. Adults with stage 4 NSCLC were enrolled in a phase I trial. Sequencing used immunoSEQ v3. The repertoire was sequenced with immunoSEQ multiplex PCR; TCRdb's copy has only in-frame clones and lacks some. The repertoire holds approximately 27,000 clones, with roughly two thirds as singletons. This TCR was sampled from a person aged 30 to 80 with non-small cell lung cancer. The source material was tumor tissue, sampled at baseline.

DNA of the CDR3: TGTGCCAGCAGCTTACGTAACACCTACGAGCAGTACTTC. This translates into CASSLRNTYEQYF. The genes are TRBV7-8 and TRBJ2-7; no clear D. Trimming pared 2 bases from V and 2 bases from J, leaving 7 bases between. This CDR3 is built from 13 residues. Germline V CDR1 and CDR2: SGHVS, FQNEAQ.